A selection of T cell receptor beta chains follows, all from one sample in a study of cytomegalovirus exposure and HLA in healthy donors. Only in-frame clones appear in the TCRdb table, and some are missing; sequencing was by immunoSEQ multiplex PCR. The sample has approximately 170,000 clones, around 84% seen once; the top ten hold about 2.5%. Sequencing was performed on PBMCs. These receptors were obtained from a young man in good health and CMV-seropositive. The CDR3 runs from the conserved cysteine through the conserved F or W. The order of the fields is clone size, J gene, V gene, D gene, CDR3 protein, CDR3 DNA. The D gene is left open where the match is weak. The size entry is marked missing in some rows and otherwise reads once, few, many or a size class.

>.|TRBJ1-1|TRBV19|TRBD1
CASSRTGNTEAFF
TGTGCCAGTAGCCGGACAGGGAACACTGAAGCTTTCTTT
>once|TRBJ2-1|TRBV6-5|.
CASSYSAGSTYNEQFF
TGTGCCAGCAGTTACTCGGCGGGATCAACTTACAATGAGCAGTTCTTC
>.|TRBJ2-5|TRBV7-9|.
CASSLRQEETQYF
TGTGCCAGCAGCTTAAGACAGGAAGAGACCCAGTACTTC
>.|TRBJ2-1|TRBV7-3|TRBD2
CASSLRLAGETYNEQFF
TGTGCCAGCAGCTTGAGACTAGCGGGAGAAACCTACAATGAGCAGTTCTTC
>once|TRBJ1-2|TRBV9|TRBD1
CASSVEAGGNGGYTF
TGTGCCAGCAGCGTAGAGGCAGGGGGGAATGGTGGCTACACCTTC
>.|TRBJ1-2|TRBV7-2|TRBD1
CASTIQGAQGYTF
TGTGCCAGCACCATCCAGGGGGCGCAGGGCTACACCTTC
>.|TRBJ1-1|TRBV28|.
CASSSRGSTEAFF
TGTGCCAGCTCCTCGAGGGGGTCTACTGAAGCTTTCTTT
>.|TRBJ2-5|TRBV5-5|.
CASSLSWLETQYF
TGTGCCAGCAGCCTCTCATGGCTAGAGACCCAGTACTTC
>.|TRBJ1-3|TRBV7-8|.
CASSLAKRVGNTIYF
TGTGCCAGCAGCTTAGCGAAGCGGGTTGGAAACACCATATATTTT
>.|TRBJ1-1|TRBV6-5|.
CASSLGGGNTEAFF
TGTGCCAGCAGTCTCGGTGGAGGGAACACTGAAGCTTTCTTT
>few|TRBJ2-2|TRBV6-5|.
CASGQSNTGELFF
TGTGCCAGCGGACAGAGCAACACCGGGGAGCTGTTTTTT
>.|TRBJ2-3|TRBV7-9|.
CASIPLGDTQYF
TGTGCCAGCATTCCACTCGGGGATACGCAGTATTTT
>.|TRBJ2-5|TRBV7-2|TRBD2
CASSPRLAGVQETQYF
TGTGCCAGCAGCCCTCGACTAGCGGGGGTTCAAGAGACCCAGTACTTC
>.|TRBJ2-4|TRBV19|TRBD2
CASSVGGGIQYF
TGTGCCAGTAGTGTGGGCGGGGGCATTCAGTACTTC
>few|TRBJ1-1|TRBV5-5|TRBD1
CASSQGTGIGTEAFF
TGTGCCAGCAGCCAAGGGACAGGGATAGGCACTGAAGCTTTCTTT
>.|TRBJ2-2|TRBV4-1|.
CASSKTVTNTGELFF
TGCGCCAGCAGCAAAACTGTTACGAACACCGGGGAGCTGTTTTTT
>.|TRBJ2-7|TRBV4-3|.
CASSQDWGGNPYEQYF
TGCGCCAGCAGCCAAGATTGGGGGGGCAACCCCTACGAGCAGTACTTC